Presented here are 18 T cell receptor beta chains from one specimen sequenced in a study of T cells in Graves' hyperthyroidism and ophthalmopathy. Amplified regions were TCR beta CDR3 sequences from RNA transcripts. Primed by the HTBI set, a first-round RT-PCR was run on the TCR CDR3. TCRdb used MiXCR to reprocess the multiplex PCR reads, holding one entry per CDR3 protein. The repertoire holds approximately 600,000 distinct CDR3 sequences, with roughly 20% as singletons. Sequenced material: blood. The source is a man aged 25-45 years with Graves' ophthalmopathy.

About this clonotype: Because the CDR3 is missing its conserved closing phenylalanine or tryptophan, this is likely a read error. The chain employs TRBV7-9 and TRBJ1-2; no clear D gene. The germline V gene has CDR1 SEHNR and CDR2 FQNEAQ (reference sequence). CDR3 length: 11 residues. V gave up 1 base and J gave up 7 bases, with 4 bases separating them. CDR3 region: CASSLEVGYTL. Written as DNA, the CDR3 is TGTGCCAGCAGCTTAGAAGTTGGCTACACCCTC.

There are many counts of this clonotype. The chain is built from TRBV5-1 and TRBJ2-7; a weak D match, TRBD1 (6 bases). Trimming removed 3 bases at V and 3 bases at J, with 13 bases between. The germline V gene encodes CDR1 SGHRS and CDR2 YFSETQ. The CDR3 totals 14 residues. This chain's CDR3 is CASSYLGDNYEQYF. In DNA, the CDR3 is TGCGCCAGCAGCTATCTGGGGGACAACTACGAGCAGTACTTC.

A few counts support this clonotype. The chain uses TRBV6-2 or TRBV6-3 and TRBJ2-1, with D possibly being TRBD1 or TRBD2 (5 bases each). Germline loops: CDR1 MNHEY, CDR2 SVGEGT. The CDR3 sequence is 16 residues long. V lost 6 bases and J lost 2, with 17 bases in between. CDR3 loop: CASRSPGTGPYNEQFF. The CDR3 coding sequence is TGTGCCAGCAGATCCCCCGGGACGGGGCCCTACAATGAGCAGTTCTTC.

There are a few counts of this clonotype. The J gene is TRBJ2-4, the V gene TRBV12-3 or TRBV12-4; 7 bases match TRBD1. The ends lost 9 bases at V and 0 bases at J; junction bases unmatched: 8. The CDR3 loop spans 15 amino acids. The CDR3 loop reads CASGDRTLAKNIQYF. As DNA, the CDR3 is TGTGCCAGTGGGGACAGAACCCTAGCCAAAAACATTCAGTACTTC.

V is TRBV6-2 or TRBV6-3 and J is TRBJ2-7; 7 bases are a match to TRBD2. This CDR3 has 17 residues. CDR1 MNHEY and CDR2 SVGEGT come from the germline V gene. J gave up 4 bases and V 0 bases, and 12 bases lay outside the gene matches. CDR3 nucleotide sequence: TGTGCCAGCAGTTACTCGGCTTCGGGAGGCAAACGGTACGAGCAGTACTTC. Its translation is CASSYSASGGKRYEQYF.

The chain carries TRBV14 and TRBJ2-1; possibly TRBD1 for D (7 bases). Trimming cost V 0 bases and J 3 bases, with 15 bases left between them. Germline CDR1 SGHDN, CDR2 FVKESK. This CDR3 spans 17 amino acids. The CDR3 reads CASSQDRPGGYYNEQFF. CDR3 sequence (DNA): TGTGCCAGCAGCCAAGATCGGCCAGGGGGGTACTACAATGAGCAGTTCTTC. The full variable domain, with the rest looked up from reference TRBV14 and TRBJ2-1, is EAGVTQFPSHSVIEKGQTVTLRCDPISGHDNLYWYRRVMGKEIKFLLHFVKESKQDESGMPNNRFLAERTGGTYSTLKVQPAELEDSGVYFCASSQDRPGGYYNEQFFGPGTRLTVL.

This clonotype was detected ten times or more. This sequence joins TRBV30 and TRBJ2-6; D is perhaps TRBD1 (5 bases). The CDR3 extends over 15 amino acids. From germline, CDR1 is GTSNPN and CDR2 SVGIG (reference sequence). V was pared by 3 bases and J by 6 bases, with 15 bases between. The CDR3 nucleotides are TGTGCCTGGAGGGACATGGCGTACGAGGCCAACGTCCTGACTTTC. Translating gives CAWRDMAYEANVLTF.

This clonotype was observed at least ten times. The chain has TRBV5-1 and TRBJ2-3; D possibly corresponds to TRBD2 (5 bases). Trimming removed 3 bases at V and 0 bases at J, with 17 bases between. From germline, CDR1 is SGHRS and CDR2 YFSETQ. The CDR3 runs 17 residues. The CDR3, as DNA: TGCGCCAGCAGCTCCACCGGGTCCGGGGATAGCACAGATACGCAGTATTTT. It codes for CASSSTGSGDSTDTQYF.

This clonotype was counted ten times or more. The chain recombines TRBV12-3 or TRBV12-4 with TRBJ2-3, with 10 bases identical to TRBD2. CDR3 length: 17 residues. Trimming removed 5 bases from V and 0 bases from J; junction bases left unmatched: 8. CDR3 bases: TGTGCCAGCAGTGGGACCGGGACTAGCGATAGCACAGATACGCAGTATTTT. It translates to CASSGTGTSDSTDTQYF.

There are many counts of this clonotype. The V and J genes are TRBV7-2 and TRBJ1-1; tentatively, D is TRBD1 (6 bases). The germline gives CDR1 SGHTA, CDR2 FQGNSA. The V end was cut by 3 bases, the J end by 7 bases, with 12 bases between. The CDR3 is made up of 13 amino acids. The CDR3 here is CASSFSGQLEAFF. CDR3 sequence (DNA): TGTGCCAGCAGCTTCTCTGGACAGCTTGAAGCTTTCTTT.

The V and J genes are TRBV13 and TRBJ2-5, with TRBD1 matching over 7 bases. With 4 bases clipped from V and 12 bases from J, the junction kept 8 bases outside the gene matches. Germline-derived CDR1 and CDR2 are PRHDT and FYEKMQ (reference sequence). This CDR3 comprises 12 residues. The CDR3: CASSYDRDREYF. The DNA for the CDR3 is TGTGCCAGCAGCTACGACAGGGATAGGGAGTACTTC. The variable domain in full, completed from reference TRBV13 and TRBJ2-5, reads AAGVIQSPRHLIKEKRETATLKCYPIPRHDTVYWYQQGPGQDPQFLISFYEKMQSDKGSIPDRFSAQQFSDYHSELNMSSLELGDSALYFCASSYDRDREYFGPGTRLLVL.

This clonotype turned up a few times. The genes are TRBV3-1 and TRBJ2-4; possible D gene TRBD1, 6 bases. The CDR3 is 15 residues long. In germline, CDR1 is LGHDT, CDR2 YNNKEL (reference sequence). V was pared by 4 bases and J by 3 bases, with 13 bases between. CDR3 sequence: CASSPWTDDKNIQYF. The CDR3 DNA follows: TGTGCCAGCAGCCCTTGGACAGATGACAAAAACATTCAGTACTTC.

J is TRBJ1-5 and V is TRBV7-8, with a tentative D call TRBD1 (6 bases). Between the trimmed V and J ends, which lost 5 bases and 4 bases, there was a span of 18 bases. The CDR3 is 16 amino acids. Germline V gene sequence: CDR1 SGHVS, CDR2 FQNEAQ. The CDR3 region has the DNA TGTGCCAGCAGCCTTGGGACGGGACAAAGAAATCAGCCCCAGCATTTT. The encoded protein is CASSLGTGQRNQPQHF.

This clonotype appeared many times. This chain connects TRBV7-2 to TRBJ2-1; D gene uncertain. CDR1 is SGHTA and CDR2 is FQGNSA in the germline V gene. V lost 5 bases, J lost 5 bases, and 13 bases lay in between. The CDR3 totals 14 residues. CDR3 DNA: TGTGCCAGCAGCGCCGACTGGATGGACAATGAGCAGTTCTTC. It is translated as CASSADWMDNEQFF.

This clonotype was seen more than once but under ten times. The chain has TRBV29-1 and TRBJ2-5, with TRBD1 identical over 7 bases. There are 14 residues in the CDR3. Germline values: CDR1 SQVTM, CDR2 ANQGSEA. V was clipped by 4 bases and J by 2 bases; unmatched bases: 7. CDR3 DNA: TGCAGCGTTGTATCAGGGGGTCTTCAAGAGACCCAGTACTTC. Translated: CSVVSGGLQETQYF.

The V and J genes are TRBV10-3 and TRBJ2-1, with 9 bases lining up with TRBD2. From germline, CDR1 is ENHRY and CDR2 SYGVKD. Losses at the gene ends were 10 bases for V and 0 bases for J; bases not matched to a gene: 13. The CDR3 covers 17 residues. This chain's CDR3 is CATSTSGPLSSYNEQFF. In DNA form, the CDR3 reads TGTGCCACTTCGACTAGCGGTCCACTTAGCTCCTACAATGAGCAGTTCTTC.

There are many counts of this clonotype. The J gene is TRBJ1-5, the V gene TRBV7-2; tentatively, D is TRBD1 (5 bases). The CDR3 consists of 20 residues. V was pared by 1 base and J by 0 bases, with 22 bases between. Germline V gene sequence: CDR1 SGHTA, CDR2 FQGNSA. The CDR3 is CASSLVGVGGGANSNQPQHF. In DNA form, the CDR3 reads TGTGCCAGCAGCTTAGTAGGGGTTGGGGGAGGGGCCAATAGCAATCAGCCCCAGCATTTT.

The chain uses TRBV28 and TRBJ2-1; D is unclear. V was trimmed by 4 bases and J by 0 bases, leaving 10 bases between them. The CDR3 length is 15 residues. The V gene's germline CDR1 is MDHEN and CDR2 SYDVKM. The CDR3: CASSSRQASYNEQFF. DNA of the CDR3: TGTGCCAGCAGTTCCAGGCAGGCCTCCTACAATGAGCAGTTCTTC.